Below are 24 T cell receptor beta chains sequenced from a single sample in a study of T cell repertoires in MIS-A myocarditis. Some clones are missing from TCRdb's copy, which holds only in-frame ones; the method was immunoSEQ multiplex PCR. The sample has roughly 6,600 clones, 78% seen once. Sequencing was done on a sample of right inferior lung lobe tissue obtained at autopsy. Source of these receptors: a man between 18 and 35 years old with fulminant myocarditis from multisystem inflammatory syndrome in adults (MIS-A) after COVID-19.

This clone was recorded once. The V call is TRBV15, the J call TRBJ2-1, with 12 bases that match TRBD2. V trimming: 5 bases; J trimming: 7 bases; junction bases outside the gene matches: 3. Germline CDR1 LNHNV, CDR2 YYDKDF (reference sequence). The CDR3 sequence is 14 residues long. CDR3 region: CATSEGLAGNEQFF. The CDR3, as DNA: TGTGCCACCAGCGAGGGACTAGCGGGTAATGAGCAGTTCTTC.

This chain connects TRBV6-1 to TRBJ1-1; no firm D call. V shed 1 base and J shed 5 bases, with 5 bases lying between them. CDR3 length: 12 amino acids. CDR1 and CDR2 from the germline V gene are MNHNS and SASEGT. Here the CDR3 reads CASSEGQTEAFF. CDR3 sequence (DNA): TGTGCCAGCAGTGAAGGGCAAACTGAAGCTTTCTTT.

This clone has only a few counts. This chain uses TRBV7-2 with TRBJ1-2; 8 positions match TRBD1. The CDR3 sequence is 16 residues long. Trimming took 1 base from V and 4 from J; bases not matched to a gene: 8. CDR1 and CDR2 (germline): SGHTA, FQGNSA. CDR3 residues: CASSLESTGQVYGYTF. CDR3 sequence (DNA): TGTGCCAGCAGCTTAGAGTCGACGGGACAGGTCTATGGCTACACCTTC.

V is TRBV25-1 and J is TRBJ1-1; D remains ambiguous. The germline V and J ends were trimmed by 0 bases and 4 bases, with 9 bases remaining between them. Germline V CDR1 and CDR2: MGHDK, SYGVNS. The CDR3 loop spans 14 amino acids. CDR3 sequence: CASSEYSEGTEAFF. CDR3 sequence (DNA): TGTGCCAGCAGTGAATATTCGGAAGGCACTGAAGCTTTCTTT.

V is TRBV15 and J is TRBJ1-4, with 10 bases that match TRBD1. With 3 bases clipped from V and 10 bases from J, the junction kept 8 bases outside the gene matches. The CDR3 sequence is 15 residues long. From germline, CDR1 is LNHNV and CDR2 YYDKDF (reference sequence). CDR3 nucleotides: TGTGCCACCAGCAGGACCGGGACAGGGGCTTCAAAACTGTTTTTT. Protein sequence: CATSRTGTGASKLFF.

V and J are TRBV11-3 and TRBJ1-1; D ambiguous. This CDR3 region has 14 residues. The germline CDR1 and CDR2 sequences are SGHNT and YENEEA. Trimming cost V 0 bases and J 0 bases, with 5 bases left between them. The DNA of the CDR3 is TGTGCCAGCAGCTTAGACAGATTGAACACTGAAGCTTTCTTT. Its protein product is CASSLDRLNTEAFF.

This chain joins TRBV6-6 and TRBJ1-2, with TRBD1 matching over 7 bases. With V trimmed by 5 bases and J by 0 bases, 3 bases remained unmatched. The CDR3 consists of 14 residues. CDR1 MNHNY and CDR2 SVGAGI come from the germline V gene (reference sequence). In nucleotides, the CDR3 is TGTGCCAGCAGTAGGGGACAGACTAACTATGGCTACACCTTC. Translation gives CASSRGQTNYGYTF.

By proportion, this clone is medium-sized (0.01 to 0.1%). The chain recombines TRBV10-3 with TRBJ1-6; TRBD1 matches 9 bases. Losses at the gene ends were 2 bases for V and 6 bases for J; bases not matched to a gene: 5. Germline values: CDR1 ENHRY, CDR2 SYGVKD. CDR3 length equals 16 residues. The CDR3 here is CAISEPGQGGNSPLHF. CDR3 bases: TGTGCCATCAGTGAGCCGGGACAGGGAGGTAATTCACCCCTCCACTTT.

V gene TRBV7-2 combines with J gene TRBJ2-1; weak D call: TRBD2 (5 bases). The CDR3 is 13 amino acids. Deletions cut 2 bases from V and 5 bases from J, with 7 bases between. Germline assignment: CDR1 SGHTA and CDR2 FQGNSA. This chain's CDR3 is CASSLTRDNEQFF. The CDR3 nucleotides read TGTGCCAGCAGCTTAACTAGGGACAATGAGCAGTTCTTC.

J is TRBJ2-3 and V is TRBV5-6; unclear D gene. The V end was cut by 3 bases, the J end by 3 bases, with 14 bases between. In germline, CDR1 is SGHDT, CDR2 YYEEEE. The CDR3 covers 15 residues. Written as DNA, the CDR3 is TGTGCCAGCAGCTCGTCTAGTGCTTGGACAGATACGCAGTATTTT. Protein sequence: CASSSSSAWTDTQYF.

This CDR3 is CAWNGNLYSPLHF. DNA of the CDR3: TGTGCCTGGAACGGAAACTTGTATTCACCCCTCCACTTT. The V gene is TRBV30, the J gene TRBJ1-6; D gene uncertain. CDR3 length: 13 residues. Trimming pared 4 bases from V and 8 bases from J, leaving 12 bases between. CDR1 and CDR2 (germline): GTSNPN, SVGIG (reference sequence).

The chain joins TRBV4-3 to TRBJ1-3, with D possibly TRBD1 on 6 matching bases. The CDR3 is 15 amino acids. The V end was cut by 5 bases, the J end by 6 bases, with 17 bases between. The germline gives CDR1 LGHNA, CDR2 YSLEER. The chain's CDR3 is CASSYAGGGVNTIYF. As DNA, the CDR3 is TGCGCCAGCAGCTACGCCGGAGGGGGAGTAAACACCATATATTTT.

The rearrangement joins TRBV5-6 to TRBJ1-2; 7 bases line up with TRBD1. J was trimmed by 4 bases and V by 4 bases; bases with no gene match: 7. CDR1 is SGHDT and CDR2 is YYEEEE in the germline V gene. This CDR3 region has 14 residues. The CDR3 bases are TGTGCCAGCAGCACAAGGGGGCGCGTCTATGGCTACACCTTC. The encoded protein is CASSTRGRVYGYTF.

The chain recombines TRBV28 with TRBJ2-7; 7 bases are a match to TRBD2. CDR3 length: 12 residues. The trim removed 11 bases at V and 9 bases at J, leaving 13 bases unmatched. Germline CDR1 MDHEN, CDR2 SYDVKM. The CDR3 sequence is CAGGRLGGTQYF. The CDR3 DNA is TGTGCCGGCGGACGCCTCGGGGGGACGCAGTACTTC.

This chain links TRBV1 with TRBJ1-5. TRBV1 is classified as a pseudogene. The CDR3 is made up of 16 amino acids. CDR3 protein: CTSSQDLSEGNQPQHF. For the CDR3, the DNA is TGCACCAGCAGCCAAGATCTTTCAGAGGGCAATCAGCCCCAGCATTTT.

The chain combines TRBV7-4 with TRBJ2-5; maybe TRBD1 (5 bases). Germline values: CDR1 SGHVT, CDR2 SQSDAQ. V shed 1 base and J shed 5 bases, with 8 bases lying between them. This CDR3 region has 13 residues. CDR3 sequence: CASSLGGLETQYF. The CDR3 bases are TGTGCCAGCAGCTTAGGGGGCCTCGAGACCCAGTACTTC.

This chain joins TRBV3-1 (or the pseudogene TRBV3-2) and TRBJ1-5; D is ambiguous. CDR3 length equals 19 residues. The V and J ends lost 4 bases and 3 bases respectively, with 25 bases between them. CDR1 and CDR2 (germline): LGHDT, YNNKEL (reference sequence). CDR3 residues: CASSPNRTQTGIANQPQHF. CDR3 in DNA: TGTGCCAGCAGCCCAAACCGAACACAGACGGGGATAGCCAATCAGCCCCAGCATTTT.

The gene calls are TRBV4-3 and TRBJ1-2, with 9 bases identical to TRBD1. Losses at the gene ends were 4 bases for V and 10 bases for J; bases not matched to a gene: 13. The CDR3 extends over 15 amino acids. Germline loops: CDR1 LGHNA, CDR2 YSLEER. The CDR3 protein is CASSLQGGQGEDYTF. The CDR3 region has the DNA TGCGCCAGCAGCCTTCAGGGGGGACAGGGAGAGGACTACACCTTC.

V usage is TRBV7-2 and J usage is TRBJ1-5; D ambiguous. CDR3 size: 15 residues. Germline V gene data show CDR1 as SGHTA and CDR2 as FQGNSA. Trimming took 5 bases from V and 6 from J, leaving 17 bases between them. The CDR3 is CASSPRPGESQPQHF. The CDR3 DNA reads TGTGCCAGCAGCCCTAGGCCGGGAGAGAGTCAGCCCCAGCATTTT.

The chain combines TRBV7-9 with TRBJ1-2, with 10 bases lining up with TRBD1. The junction had 6 bases not matched to a gene; V was cut back by 7 bases and J by 4 bases. CDR3 length equals 14 residues. Germline assignment: CDR1 SEHNR and CDR2 FQNEAQ (reference sequence). Here the CDR3 DNA reads TGTGCCAGCACCTCCTGGGACAGGGGCTATGGCTACACCTTC. Its protein product is CASTSWDRGYGYTF.

The genes are TRBV30 and TRBJ2-7, with D perhaps matching TRBD1 or TRBD2 (5 bases each). The CDR3 contains 15 residues. V lost 0 bases and J lost 0, with 12 bases in between. CDR1 and CDR2 (germline): GTSNPN, SVGIG (reference sequence). The CDR3 protein is CAWSVGTDFSYEQYF. CDR3 coding DNA: TGTGCCTGGAGTGTAGGGACGGATTTCTCCTACGAGCAGTACTTC.

The chain couples TRBV19 to TRBJ1-1; a weak D match, TRBD1 (5 bases). The germline V and J ends were trimmed by 3 bases and 5 bases, with 13 bases remaining between them. CDR3 length: 14 amino acids. Germline values: CDR1 LNHDA, CDR2 SQIVND (reference sequence). Written as DNA, the CDR3 is TGTGCCAGTAGTATGACGCAGGGACGGACTGAAGCTTTCTTT. This sequence encodes CASSMTQGRTEAFF.

V and J are TRBV9 and TRBJ2-3, with 9 bases fitting TRBD2. V shed 3 bases, J shed 0 bases, and the junction held 5 bases outside the gene matches. CDR1 is SGDLS, CDR2 YYNGEE, per germline. The CDR3 totals 16 residues. DNA for the CDR3: TGTGCCAGCAGCGAAAGCGGGGGGTCTAGCACAGATACGCAGTATTTT. Its translation is CASSESGGSSTDTQYF.

This rearrangement joins TRBV4-2 to TRBJ2-4; 7 bases are shared with TRBD1. CDR3 length: 15 residues. The V gene's germline CDR1 is LGHNA and CDR2 YNFKEQ. The trim removed 0 bases at V and 5 bases at J, leaving 4 bases unmatched. CDR3 bases: TGTGCCAGCAGCCAAGACGGGACAGAAGAAAACATTCAGTACTTC. Amino acids: CASSQDGTEENIQYF.